This T cell receptor (beta chain) stems from a study of shared clonotypes between healthy human individuals. Overall study: The composition of the donors was a couple of women and a few men aged 18 to 49.

Assay execution proceeded at the deep level. Some clones are missing from TCRdb's copy, which holds only in-frame ones; the method was immunoSEQ multiplex PCR. The sample consists of around 2.1 million clones, almost 96% of them appearing once. Study results and limitations: Clonotypes which were not shared had lower generation probabilities than clonotypes that all four donors shared. Despite large depth, rarefaction showed incomplete sorted-subset sequencing.

About this clone: Its target is not known.

Sequenced input: naive CD4+ T cells sorted from blood. Described subset: CD45RA+ positively selected. The sequence derives from a man younger than 30 in good health.

The CDR3 loop reads CASSQDRGAIYGYTF. In DNA form, the CDR3 reads TGCGCCAGCAGCCAAGATAGGGGGGCTATCTATGGCTACACCTTC. The V gene is TRBV4-1, the J gene TRBJ1-2; maybe TRBD1 (6 bases). This CDR3 is built from 15 residues. The germline V gene encodes CDR1 MGHRA and CDR2 YSYEKL. Trimming pared 0 bases from V and 4 bases from J, leaving 12 bases between.